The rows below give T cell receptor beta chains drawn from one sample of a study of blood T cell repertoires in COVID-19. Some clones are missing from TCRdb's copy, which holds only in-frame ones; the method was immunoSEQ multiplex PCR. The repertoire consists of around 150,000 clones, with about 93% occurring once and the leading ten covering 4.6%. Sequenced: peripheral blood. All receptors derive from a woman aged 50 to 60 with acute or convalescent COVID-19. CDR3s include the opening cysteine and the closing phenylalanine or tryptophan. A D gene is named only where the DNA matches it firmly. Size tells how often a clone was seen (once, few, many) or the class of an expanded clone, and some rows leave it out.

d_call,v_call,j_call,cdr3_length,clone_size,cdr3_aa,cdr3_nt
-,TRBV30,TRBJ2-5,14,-,CAWSFHSAGETQYF,TGTGCCTGGAGTTTTCATTCCGCGGGGGAGACCCAGTACTTC
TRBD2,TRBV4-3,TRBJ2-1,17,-,CASSQGRILAGDNEQFF,TGCGCCAGCAGCCAAGGGAGGATACTAGCGGGTGACAATGAGCAGTTCTTC
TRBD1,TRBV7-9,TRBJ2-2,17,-,CASSLSGTGENTGELFF,TGTGCCAGCAGCTTATCTGGGACAGGGGAGAACACCGGGGAGCTGTTTTTT
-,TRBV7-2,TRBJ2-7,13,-,CASSLYEAYEQYF,TGTGCCAGCAGCTTATATGAGGCCTACGAGCAGTACTTC
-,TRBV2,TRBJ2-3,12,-,CASSDWRDTQYF,TGTGCCAGCAGTGATTGGAGAGATACGCAGTATTTT
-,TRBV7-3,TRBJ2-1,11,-,CASSINNEQFF,TGTGCCAGCAGCATCAACAATGAGCAGTTCTTC
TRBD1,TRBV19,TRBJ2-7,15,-,CASSPGSGQFYEQYF,TGTGCCAGTAGTCCCGGTTCGGGACAGTTCTACGAGCAGTACTTC
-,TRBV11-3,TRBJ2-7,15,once,CASSLETGLDYEQYF,TGTGCCAGCAGCTTAGAGACCGGGTTAGACTACGAGCAGTACTTC
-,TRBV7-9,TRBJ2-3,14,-,CASSSPGSINTQYF,TGTGCCAGCAGCTCCCCGGGTTCCATCAATACGCAGTATTTT
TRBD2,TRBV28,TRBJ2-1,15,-,CASLGGTRDSNEQFF,TGTGCCAGTTTGGGGGGGACTAGGGATTCCAATGAGCAGTTCTTC
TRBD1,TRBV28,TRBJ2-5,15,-,CASSFLGQVQETQYF,TGTGCCAGCAGTTTTCTGGGACAGGTTCAAGAGACCCAGTACTTC
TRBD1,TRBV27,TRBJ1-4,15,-,CASRRSGQGDEKLFF,TGTGCCAGCAGACGATCCGGCCAGGGGGATGAAAAACTGTTTTTT
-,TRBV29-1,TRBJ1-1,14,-,CSVAGGGAGTEAFF,TGCAGCGTTGCCGGTGGGGGGGCGGGGACTGAAGCTTTCTTT
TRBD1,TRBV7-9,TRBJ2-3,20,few,CASSTDRSFFGDRDTDTQYF,TGTGCCAGCAGCACGGATAGGAGTTTCTTTGGGGACAGGGACACAGATACGCAGTATTTT
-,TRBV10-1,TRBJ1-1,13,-,CASSLDTNTEAFF,TGCGCCAGCAGCCTCGACACGAACACTGAAGCTTTCTTT
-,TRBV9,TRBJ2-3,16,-,CASSVGIGQATDTQYF,TGTGCCAGCAGCGTAGGAATAGGCCAGGCGACAGATACGCAGTATTTT
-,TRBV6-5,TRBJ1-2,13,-,CASSTHRGYGYTF,TGTGCCAGCAGTACGCATAGGGGCTATGGCTACACCTTC
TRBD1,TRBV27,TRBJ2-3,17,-,CASSQGAGQPSTDTQYF,TGTGCCAGCAGCCAGGGGGCGGGACAGCCCAGCACAGATACGCAGTATTTT
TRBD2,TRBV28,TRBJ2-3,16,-,CASRKTSGRWADTQYF,TGTGCCAGCAGGAAGACTAGCGGGAGGTGGGCAGATACGCAGTATTTT
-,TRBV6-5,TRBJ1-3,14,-,CASRPGTSGNTIYF,TGTGCCAGCAGGCCCGGGACATCAGGAAACACCATATATTTT
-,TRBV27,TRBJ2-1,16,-,CASSPQGQRVAVEQFF,TGTGCCAGCAGTCCACAGGGGCAGAGAGTAGCGGTCGAGCAGTTCTTC
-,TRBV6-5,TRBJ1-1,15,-,CASSFTPEYGTEAFF,TGTGCCAGCAGTTTTACCCCGGAGTATGGCACTGAAGCTTTCTTT
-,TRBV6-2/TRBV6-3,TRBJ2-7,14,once,CASSYVGGPSEQYF,TGTGCCAGCAGTTACGTGGGCGGGCCTTCCGAGCAGTACTTC
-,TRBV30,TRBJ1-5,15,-,CAWSVGGVSNQPQHF,TGTGCCTGGAGTGTTGGCGGGGTAAGCAATCAGCCCCAGCATTTT
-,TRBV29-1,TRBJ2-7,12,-,CSVRETVYEQYF,TGCAGCGTTCGGGAGACAGTTTACGAGCAGTACTTC